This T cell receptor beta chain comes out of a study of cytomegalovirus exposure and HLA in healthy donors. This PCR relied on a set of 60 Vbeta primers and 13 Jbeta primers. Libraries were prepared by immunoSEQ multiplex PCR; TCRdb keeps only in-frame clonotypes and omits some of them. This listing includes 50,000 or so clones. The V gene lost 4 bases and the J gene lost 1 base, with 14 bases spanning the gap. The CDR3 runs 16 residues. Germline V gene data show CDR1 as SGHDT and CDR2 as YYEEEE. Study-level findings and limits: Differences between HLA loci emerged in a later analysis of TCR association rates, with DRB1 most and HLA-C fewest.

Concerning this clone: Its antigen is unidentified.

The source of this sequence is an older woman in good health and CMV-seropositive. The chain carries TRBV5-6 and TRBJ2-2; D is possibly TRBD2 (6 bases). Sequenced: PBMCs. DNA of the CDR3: TGTGCCAGCAGCCCGGAGGGGACCCTGAACACCGGGGAGCTGTTTTTT. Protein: CASSPEGTLNTGELFF.